These T cell receptor beta chains were read from a single sample in a study of cytomegalovirus exposure and HLA in healthy donors. Method: immunoSEQ multiplex PCR; TCRdb's copy keeps in-frame clones and lacks some. The data hold 110,000 to 150,000 clones, with about three quarters observed a single time. Sequencing input: PBMCs. The receptors were sampled from a male donor in good health and CMV-seropositive. The CDR3 runs from the conserved cysteine through the conserved F or W. The order of the fields is V gene, clone size, J gene, D gene, CDR3 protein, CDR3 DNA. A D gene is named only where the DNA matches it firmly. Clone size, where shown, is once, few, many, or a class for clones that have expanded.

TRBV7-2	.	TRBJ2-7	.	CASSLGPQGTYEQYF	TGTGCCAGCAGCTTAGGTCCACAGGGAACCTACGAGCAGTACTTC
TRBV7-9	.	TRBJ2-5	TRBD2	CASSPGAGGSETQYF	TGTGCCAGCAGCCCCGGAGCGGGAGGGTCTGAGACCCAGTACTTC
TRBV4-1	.	TRBJ1-1	.	CASSPEGDRSYTEAFF	TGCGCCAGCAGCCCCGAGGGGGACCGAAGTTACACTGAAGCTTTCTTT
TRBV6-5	once	TRBJ2-1	TRBD2	CASSISGGAYNEQFF	TGTGCCAGCAGTATTAGCGGGGGGGCCTACAATGAGCAGTTCTTC
TRBV11-2	.	TRBJ2-1	TRBD1	CASSLGGGPYNEQFF	TGTGCCAGCAGCTTAGGAGGGGGCCCCTACAATGAGCAGTTCTTC
TRBV29-1	.	TRBJ1-4	.	CSVGEGLYNEKLFF	TGCAGCGTTGGAGAGGGGCTATATAATGAAAAACTGTTTTTT
TRBV29-1	once	TRBJ2-7	.	CSVGAVLTGEQYF	TGCAGCGTTGGAGCAGTGCTCACGGGGGAGCAGTACTTC
TRBV15	.	TRBJ1-2	.	CATSSTGFYGYTF	TGTGCCACCAGTTCGACAGGTTTCTATGGCTACACCTTC
TRBV15	few	TRBJ2-7	.	CATSRDKEGAGEQYF	TGTGCCACCAGCAGAGATAAGGAGGGGGCCGGCGAGCAGTACTTC
TRBV7-6	.	TRBJ2-7	TRBD2	CASSLAGTSGSVYEQYF	TGTGCCAGCAGCCTGGCCGGGACTAGCGGGAGTGTCTACGAGCAGTACTTC
TRBV27	.	TRBJ2-1	.	CASSLQGSYNEQFF	TGTGCCAGCAGTTTACAGGGCTCCTACAATGAGCAGTTCTTC
TRBV6-4	.	TRBJ2-7	TRBD2	CASSPQGLAGGEQYF	TGTGCCAGCAGTCCCCAGGGACTAGCGGGAGGTGAGCAGTACTTC
TRBV27	.	TRBJ2-7	TRBD1	CASRPRTGPYEQYF	TGTGCCAGCAGGCCAAGGACAGGGCCCTACGAGCAGTACTTC
TRBV4-2	.	TRBJ1-5	.	CASSQGGSNQPQHF	TGTGCCAGCAGCCAAGGAGGGAGCAATCAGCCCCAGCATTTT
TRBV7-3	few	TRBJ1-2	.	CASSLYRVTNYGYTF	TGTGCCAGCAGCTTATATCGGGTTACGAACTATGGCTACACCTTC
TRBV7-2	few	TRBJ2-2	TRBD1	CASSQGQSTGELFF	TGTGCCAGCAGCCAGGGACAGAGCACCGGGGAGCTGTTTTTT
TRBV10-3	.	TRBJ2-1	.	CAISESQGEQFF	TGTGCCATCAGTGAGTCACAGGGCGAGCAGTTCTTC
TRBV6-1	once	TRBJ1-2	TRBD1	CASSNDRAPYGYTF	TGTGCCAGCAGTAACGACAGGGCCCCATATGGCTACACCTTC
TRBV29-1	.	TRBJ2-1	.	CSVTGIAHNEQFF	TGCAGCGTTACAGGGATTGCCCACAATGAGCAGTTCTTC
TRBV9	.	TRBJ2-1	TRBD2	CASSVLGLDGNEQFF	TGTGCCAGCAGCGTTCTGGGACTAGACGGTAATGAGCAGTTCTTC
TRBV10-2	once	TRBJ2-7	TRBD2	CASSPGLAAYEQYF	TGCGCCAGCAGTCCGGGACTAGCGGCTTACGAGCAGTACTTC
TRBV7-7	.	TRBJ2-5	.	CASSRGPSETQYF	TGTGCTAGCAGCCGCGGCCCCTCAGAGACCCAGTACTTC
TRBV5-4	few	TRBJ1-4	.	CASSLGQDNEKLFF	TGTGCCAGCAGCTTGGGACAGGATAATGAAAAACTGTTTTTT
TRBV28	.	TRBJ1-5	.	CASKQGDRPQHF	TGTGCCAGCAAACAGGGAGACCGGCCCCAGCATTTT
TRBV4-3	few	TRBJ2-3	.	CASSQGATDTQYF	TGCGCCAGCAGCCAAGGGGCCACAGATACGCAGTATTTT
TRBV5-1	.	TRBJ2-2	TRBD2	CASRAGVNTGELFF	TGCGCCAGCCGAGCGGGAGTAAACACCGGGGAGCTGTTTTTT